The table lists the clone carrying this TCR beta chain with many counts. What it recognizes is unknown. Hyperthyroidism had been newly diagnosed in patients aged 18 to 65, and its duration was under 2 months. Germline CDR1 and CDR2: SNHLY and FYNNEI. Trimming took 8 bases from V and 4 from J, leaving 11 bases between them. This CDR3 comprises 12 residues. These data belong to a study of T cells in Graves' hyperthyroidism and ophthalmopathy. Study-level findings and limits: The blood repertoire included most of the expanded thyroid clonotypes above 0.001. Using 13 V-J features, a model discriminated ophthalmopathy from stable hyperthyroidism.

Using RNA transcripts as the source, TCR beta CDR3 regions were amplified. A first-round RT-PCR of the TCR CDR3 used the HTBI primer set. TCRdb fed the multiplex PCR reads into MiXCR, producing one record per CDR3 protein. Of 700,000 to 950,000 distinct CDR3 sequences listed, 30% to 40% are singletons. This rearrangement joins TRBV2 to TRBJ1-2, with a possible D match to TRBD1 (5 bases). Sequencing was performed on blood. This clonotype was sampled from a woman in her forties with Graves' hyperthyroidism. CDR3 DNA: TGTGCCAGCGGAGGGGACGGCTATGGCTACACCTTC. This translates into CASGGDGYGYTF.